This entry is about one T cell receptor (beta chain). The Seattle patients joined while their infection was active and were tracked longitudinally afterward. This sample is part of a study of blood T cell repertoires in COVID-19. The data were produced by immunoSEQ multiplex PCR, yet TCRdb's version contains in-frame clones alone and is incomplete. The sample carries about 130,000 clones, about four fifths recorded once. CDR1 and CDR2 (germline): SQVTM, ANQGSEA. V lost 7 bases to trimming and J lost 3 bases; unmatched junction nucleotides: 9. The CDR3 contains 15 residues. The receptor was derived from a man aged 25-40 years with COVID-19, enrolled during active disease. This rearrangement joins TRBV29-1 to TRBJ2-2, with 9 bases that match TRBD1. Material: peripheral blood. The CDR3 loop reads CSATQQGAYTGELFF. The CDR3 DNA sequence: TGCAGCGCAACCCAACAGGGGGCCTACACCGGGGAGCTGTTTTTT.